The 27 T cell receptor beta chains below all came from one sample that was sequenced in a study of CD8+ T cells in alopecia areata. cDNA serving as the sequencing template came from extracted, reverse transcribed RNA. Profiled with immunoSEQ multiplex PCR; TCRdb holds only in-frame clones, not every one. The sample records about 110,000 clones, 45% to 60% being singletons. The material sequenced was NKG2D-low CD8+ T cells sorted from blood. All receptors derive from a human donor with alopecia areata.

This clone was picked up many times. In DNA form, the CDR3 reads TGTGCCAGTAGTATAGTGGCGGGAGGGGAATCCTACAATGAGCAGTTCTTC. Its protein product is CASSIVAGGESYNEQFF. J is TRBJ2-1 and V is TRBV19; 9 bases align to TRBD2. J was trimmed by 1 base and V by 1 base; bases with no gene match: 5. The germline V gene has CDR1 LNHDA and CDR2 SQIVND (reference sequence). The CDR3 has 17 amino acids. Based on the CDR3 plus reference TRBV19 and TRBJ2-1, the full variable domain is DGGITQSPKYLFRKEGQNVTLSCEQNLNHDAMYWYRQDPGQGLRLIYYSQIVNDFQKGDIAEGYSVSREKKESFPLTVTSAQKNPTAFYLCASSIVAGGESYNEQFFGPGTRLTVL.

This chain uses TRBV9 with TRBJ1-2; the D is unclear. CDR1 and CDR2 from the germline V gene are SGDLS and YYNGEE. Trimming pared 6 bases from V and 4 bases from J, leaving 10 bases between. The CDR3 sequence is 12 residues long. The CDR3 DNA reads TGTGCCAGCAATGAAGGGAGCTATGGCTACACCTTC. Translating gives CASNEGSYGYTF.

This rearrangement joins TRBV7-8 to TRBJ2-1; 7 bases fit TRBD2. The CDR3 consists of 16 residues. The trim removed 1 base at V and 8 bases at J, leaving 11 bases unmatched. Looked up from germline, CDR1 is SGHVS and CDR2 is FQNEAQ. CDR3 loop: CASSLEGLAVGYEQFF. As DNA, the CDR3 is TGTGCCAGCAGCTTAGAGGGCCTAGCGGTAGGCTATGAGCAGTTCTTC.

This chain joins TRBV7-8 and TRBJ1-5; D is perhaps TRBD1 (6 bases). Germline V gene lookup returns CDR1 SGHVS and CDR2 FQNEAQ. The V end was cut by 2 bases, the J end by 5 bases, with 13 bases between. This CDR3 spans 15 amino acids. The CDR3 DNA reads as TGTGCCAGCAGCTTAAGAGGGGGGTGGGATCAGCCCCAGCATTTT. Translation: CASSLRGGWDQPQHF.

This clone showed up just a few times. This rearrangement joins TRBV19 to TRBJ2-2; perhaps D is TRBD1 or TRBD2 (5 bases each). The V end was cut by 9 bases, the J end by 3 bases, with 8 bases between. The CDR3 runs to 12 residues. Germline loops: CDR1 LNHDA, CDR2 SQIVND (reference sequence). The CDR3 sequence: CASPGHTGELFF. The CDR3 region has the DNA TGTGCCAGCCCGGGGCACACCGGGGAGCTGTTTTTT.

CDR3 region: CASNKQGFTEAFF. CDR3 coding DNA: TGTGCCAGCAACAAACAGGGTTTCACTGAAGCTTTCTTT. The V and J genes are TRBV13 and TRBJ1-1; the D gene is possibly TRBD1 (6 bases). Looked up from germline, CDR1 is PRHDT and CDR2 is FYEKMQ (reference sequence). V was cut by 7 bases and J by 4 bases, with 13 bases left in between. The length of the CDR3 is 13 residues. Filled out from reference TRBV13 and TRBJ1-1, the complete variable domain reads AAGVIQSPRHLIKEKRETATLKCYPIPRHDTVYWYQQGPGQDPQFLISFYEKMQSDKGSIPDRFSAQQFSDYHSELNMSSLELGDSALYFCASNKQGFTEAFFGQGTRLTVV.

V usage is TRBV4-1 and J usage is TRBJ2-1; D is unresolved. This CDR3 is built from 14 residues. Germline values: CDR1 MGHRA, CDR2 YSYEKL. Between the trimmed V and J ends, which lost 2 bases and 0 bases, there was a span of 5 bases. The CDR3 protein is CASSQSGSYNEQFF. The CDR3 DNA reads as TGCGCCAGCAGCCAATCTGGCTCCTACAATGAGCAGTTCTTC.

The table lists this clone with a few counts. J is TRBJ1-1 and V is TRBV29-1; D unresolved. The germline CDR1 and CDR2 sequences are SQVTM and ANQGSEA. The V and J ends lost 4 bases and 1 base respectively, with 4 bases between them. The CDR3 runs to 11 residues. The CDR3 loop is CSVVQNTEAFF. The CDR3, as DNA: TGCAGCGTTGTTCAGAACACTGAAGCTTTCTTT.

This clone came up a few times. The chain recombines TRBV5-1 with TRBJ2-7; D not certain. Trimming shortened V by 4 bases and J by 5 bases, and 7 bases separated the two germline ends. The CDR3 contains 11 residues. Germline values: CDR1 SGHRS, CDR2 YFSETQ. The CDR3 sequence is CASSLVDEQYF. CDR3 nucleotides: TGCGCCAGCAGCCTCGTGGACGAGCAGTACTTC. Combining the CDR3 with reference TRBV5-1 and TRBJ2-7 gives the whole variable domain KAGVTQTPRYLIKTRGQQVTLSCSPISGHRSVSWYQQTPGQGLQFLFEYFSETQRNKGNFPGRFSGRQFSNSRSEMNVSTLELGDSALYLCASSLVDEQYFGPGTRLTVT.

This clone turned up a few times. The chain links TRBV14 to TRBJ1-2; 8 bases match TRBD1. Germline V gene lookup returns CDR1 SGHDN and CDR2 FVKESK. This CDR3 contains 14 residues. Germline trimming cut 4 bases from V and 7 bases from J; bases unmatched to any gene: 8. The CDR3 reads CASSRDRRLGGYTF. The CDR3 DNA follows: TGTGCCAGCAGCCGGGACAGGCGATTAGGTGGCTACACCTTC.

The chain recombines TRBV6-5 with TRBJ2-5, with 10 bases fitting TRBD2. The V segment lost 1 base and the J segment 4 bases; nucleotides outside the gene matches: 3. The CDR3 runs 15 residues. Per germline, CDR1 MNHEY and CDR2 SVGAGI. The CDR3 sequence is CASSYLAGGTETQYF. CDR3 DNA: TGTGCCAGCAGTTACTTAGCGGGAGGCACAGAGACCCAGTACTTC.

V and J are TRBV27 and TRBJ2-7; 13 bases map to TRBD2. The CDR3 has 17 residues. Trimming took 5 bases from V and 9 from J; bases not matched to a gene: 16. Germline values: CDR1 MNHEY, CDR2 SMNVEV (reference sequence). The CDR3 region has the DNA TGTGCCAGCAGTCTTTCCGGGACTAGCGGGACCTACGAGCGGCAGTACTTC. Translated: CASSLSGTSGTYERQYF.

In DNA form, the CDR3 reads TGTGCCAGCAGTTACTCGATACGAAACACTGAAGCTTTCTTT. Amino acids: CASSYSIRNTEAFF. The rearrangement joins TRBV6-6 to TRBJ1-1; D gene uncertain. The length of the CDR3 is 14 residues. The V gene lost 0 bases and the J gene lost 2 bases, with 7 bases spanning the gap. CDR1 MNHNY and CDR2 SVGAGI come from the germline V gene (reference sequence).

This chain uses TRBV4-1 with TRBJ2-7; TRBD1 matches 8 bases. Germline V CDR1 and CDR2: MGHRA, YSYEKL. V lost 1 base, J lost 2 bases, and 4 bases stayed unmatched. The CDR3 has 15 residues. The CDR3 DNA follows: TGCGCCAGCAGCCAAGTTCTGGACAGGGCCTACGAGCAGTACTTC. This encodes CASSQVLDRAYEQYF.

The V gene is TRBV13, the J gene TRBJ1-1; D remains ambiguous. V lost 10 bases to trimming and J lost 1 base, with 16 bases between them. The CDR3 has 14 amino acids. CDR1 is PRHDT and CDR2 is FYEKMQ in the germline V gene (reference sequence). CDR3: CATTLAGENTEAFF. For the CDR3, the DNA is TGTGCCACCACCCTGGCCGGAGAGAACACTGAAGCTTTCTTT.

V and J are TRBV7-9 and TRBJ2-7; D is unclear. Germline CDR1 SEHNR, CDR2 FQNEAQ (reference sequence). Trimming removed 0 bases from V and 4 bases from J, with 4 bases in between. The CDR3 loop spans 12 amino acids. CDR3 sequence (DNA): TGTGCCAGCAGCTTAGCGCCGTACGAGCAGTACTTC. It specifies CASSLAPYEQYF.

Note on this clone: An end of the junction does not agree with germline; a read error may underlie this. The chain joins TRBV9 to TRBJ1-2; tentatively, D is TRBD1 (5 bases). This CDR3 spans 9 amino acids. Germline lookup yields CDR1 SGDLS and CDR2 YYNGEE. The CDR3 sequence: CASSGGQNF. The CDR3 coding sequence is TGTGCCAGCAGCGGAGGACAAAACTTC.

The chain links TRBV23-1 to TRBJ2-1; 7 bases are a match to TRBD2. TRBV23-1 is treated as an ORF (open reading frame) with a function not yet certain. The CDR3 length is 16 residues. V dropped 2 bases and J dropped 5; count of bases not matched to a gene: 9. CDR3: CASSQPRVGGDNEQFF. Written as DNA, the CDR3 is TGCGCCAGCAGTCAACCACGTGTGGGAGGGGACAATGAGCAGTTCTTC.

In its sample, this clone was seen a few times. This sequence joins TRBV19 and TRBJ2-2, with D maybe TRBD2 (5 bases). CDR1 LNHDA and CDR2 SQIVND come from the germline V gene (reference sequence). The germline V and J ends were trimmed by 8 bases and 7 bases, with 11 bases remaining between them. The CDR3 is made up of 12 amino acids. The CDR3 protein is CASRFAGGELFF. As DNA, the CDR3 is TGTGCCAGTCGATTTGCGGGCGGGGAGCTGTTTTTT.

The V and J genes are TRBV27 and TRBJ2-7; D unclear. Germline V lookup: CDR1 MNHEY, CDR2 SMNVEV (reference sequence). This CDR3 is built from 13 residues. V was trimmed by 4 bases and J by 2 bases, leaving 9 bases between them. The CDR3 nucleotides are TGTGCCAGCAGTTCCCCCCGGGCCTACGAGCAGTACTTC. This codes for CASSSPRAYEQYF.

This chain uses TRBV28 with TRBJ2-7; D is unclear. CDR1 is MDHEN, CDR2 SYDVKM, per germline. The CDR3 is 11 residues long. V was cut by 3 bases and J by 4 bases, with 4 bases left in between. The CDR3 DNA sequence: TGTGCCAGCAGTTTCACATACGAGCAGTACTTC. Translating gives CASSFTYEQYF.

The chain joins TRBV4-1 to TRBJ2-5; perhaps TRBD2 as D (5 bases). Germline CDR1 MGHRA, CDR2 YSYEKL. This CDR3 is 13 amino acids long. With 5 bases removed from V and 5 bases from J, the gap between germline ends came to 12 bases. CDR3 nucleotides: TGCGCCAGCAGCGAAAGGCGGGCCGAGACCCAGTACTTC. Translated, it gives CASSERRAETQYF.

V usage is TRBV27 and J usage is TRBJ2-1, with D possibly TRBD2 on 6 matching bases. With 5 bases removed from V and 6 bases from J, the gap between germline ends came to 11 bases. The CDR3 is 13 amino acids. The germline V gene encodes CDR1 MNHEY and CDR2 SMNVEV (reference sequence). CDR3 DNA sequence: TGTGCCAGCAGTCCCTGGGGGGTCAATGAGCAGTTCTTC. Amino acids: CASSPWGVNEQFF.

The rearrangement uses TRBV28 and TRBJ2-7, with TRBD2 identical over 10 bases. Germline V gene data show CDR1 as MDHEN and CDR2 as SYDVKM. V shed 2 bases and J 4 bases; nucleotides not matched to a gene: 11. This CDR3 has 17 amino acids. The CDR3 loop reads CASSLIFLAGDPYEQYF. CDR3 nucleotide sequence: TGTGCCAGCAGTTTAATTTTCCTAGCGGGAGATCCGTACGAGCAGTACTTC.

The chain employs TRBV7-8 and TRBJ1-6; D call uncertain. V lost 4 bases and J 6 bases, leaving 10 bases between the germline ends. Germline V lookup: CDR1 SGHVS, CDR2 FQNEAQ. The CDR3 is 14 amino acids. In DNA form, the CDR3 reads TGTGCCAGCAGCTCCGCGGGAGCTAATTCACCCCTCCACTTT. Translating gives CASSSAGANSPLHF.

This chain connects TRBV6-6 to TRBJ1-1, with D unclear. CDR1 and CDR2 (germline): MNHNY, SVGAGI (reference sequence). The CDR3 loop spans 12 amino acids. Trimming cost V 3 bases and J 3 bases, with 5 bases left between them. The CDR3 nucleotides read TGTGCCAGCAGTTATGGGGACACTGAAGCTTTCTTT. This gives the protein CASSYGDTEAFF.

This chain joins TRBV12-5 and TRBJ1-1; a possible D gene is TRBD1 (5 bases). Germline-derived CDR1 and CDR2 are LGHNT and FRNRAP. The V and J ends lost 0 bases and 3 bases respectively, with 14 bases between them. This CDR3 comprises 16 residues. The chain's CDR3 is CASGLVRGGSDTEAFF. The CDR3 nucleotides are TGTGCTAGTGGTTTGGTACGCGGGGGAAGCGACACTGAAGCTTTCTTT.